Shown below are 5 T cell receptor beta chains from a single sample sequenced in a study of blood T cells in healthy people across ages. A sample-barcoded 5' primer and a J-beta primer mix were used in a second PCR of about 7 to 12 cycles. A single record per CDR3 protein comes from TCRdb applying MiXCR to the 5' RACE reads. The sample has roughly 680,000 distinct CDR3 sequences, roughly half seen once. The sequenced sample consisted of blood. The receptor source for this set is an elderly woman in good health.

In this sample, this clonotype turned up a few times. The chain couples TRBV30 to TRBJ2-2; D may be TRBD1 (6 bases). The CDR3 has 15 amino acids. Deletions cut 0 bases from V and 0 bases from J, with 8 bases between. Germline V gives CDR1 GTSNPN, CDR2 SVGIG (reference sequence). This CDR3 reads CAWSVGQTNTGELFF. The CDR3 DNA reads TGTGCCTGGAGTGTGGGACAAACGAACACCGGGGAGCTGTTTTTT.

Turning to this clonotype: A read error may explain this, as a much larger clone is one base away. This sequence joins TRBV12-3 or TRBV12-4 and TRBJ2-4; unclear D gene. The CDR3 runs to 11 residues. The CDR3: CTSSSRQIQYF. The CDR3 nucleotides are TGTACCAGCAGTTCGAGGCAGATTCAGTACTTC.

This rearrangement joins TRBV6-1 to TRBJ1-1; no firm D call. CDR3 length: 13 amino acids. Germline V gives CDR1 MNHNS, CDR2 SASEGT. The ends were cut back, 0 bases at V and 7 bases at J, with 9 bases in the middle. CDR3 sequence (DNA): TGTGCCAGCAGTGAAGCAGGGCAGCTTGAAGCTTTCTTT. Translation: CASSEAGQLEAFF.

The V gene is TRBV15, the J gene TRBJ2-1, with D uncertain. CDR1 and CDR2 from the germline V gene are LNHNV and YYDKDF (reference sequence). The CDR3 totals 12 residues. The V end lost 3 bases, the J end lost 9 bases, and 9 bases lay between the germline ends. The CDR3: CATSSSRFEQFF. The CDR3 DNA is TGTGCCACCAGCAGTTCTCGGTTTGAGCAGTTCTTC.

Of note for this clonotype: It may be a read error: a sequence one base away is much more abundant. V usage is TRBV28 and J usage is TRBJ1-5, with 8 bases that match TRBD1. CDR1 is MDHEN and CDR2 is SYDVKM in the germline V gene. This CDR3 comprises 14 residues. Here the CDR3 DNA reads TGTGCCAGCAGCCGGGACAGGAGCAATCGGCCCCAGCATTTT. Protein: CASSRDRSNRPQHF.